The 4 T cell receptor beta chains below come from one sample, sequenced in a study of T-cell memory formation after mild COVID-19. TCRdb fed the 5' RACE reads into MiXCR, producing one record per CDR3 protein. The table lists around 320,000 distinct CDR3 sequences, roughly 13% of them singletons. Sequenced input: PBMCs or a T cell subset sorted from them (not recorded which). The receptors here all came from a young man who had mild COVID-19 (a few samples of this study predate the infection). Cell type and time point are not known.

This clonotype was seen only a few times. The chain has TRBV7-2 and TRBJ2-4, with D perhaps given as TRBD1 or TRBD2 (5 bases each). This CDR3 contains 19 residues. Germline assignment: CDR1 SGHTA and CDR2 FQGNSA. V lost 3 bases to trimming and J lost 0 bases, with 21 bases between them. CDR3 sequence reads: CASSFGTELMTLAKNIQYF. The CDR3 DNA is TGTGCCAGCAGCTTCGGGACGGAGTTAATGACCCTAGCCAAAAACATTCAGTACTTC.

In this sample, this clonotype turned up a few times. The V and J genes are TRBV2 and TRBJ1-1; 8 nucleotides line up with TRBD1. Germline V gene data show CDR1 as SNHLY and CDR2 as FYNNEI. The CDR3 runs to 18 residues. Trimming took 5 bases from V and 4 from J; bases not matched to a gene: 18. CDR3 in amino acids: CASSPAGGRSMGSTEAFF. DNA of the CDR3: TGTGCCAGCAGTCCTGCAGGGGGCAGGAGTATGGGGAGCACTGAAGCTTTCTTT.

This clonotype has ten or more counts. This chain connects TRBV27 to TRBJ2-7; D gene ambiguous. CDR1 and CDR2 (germline): MNHEY, SMNVEV (reference sequence). Trimming removed 5 bases at V and 1 base at J, with 9 bases between. The CDR3 totals 13 residues. Here the CDR3 DNA reads TGTGCCAGCAGTCACGGGCCATCCTACGAGCAGTACGTC. Translated, it gives CASSHGPSYEQYV.

A few counts support this clonotype. The gene calls are TRBV20-1 and TRBJ2-2; 10 bases map to TRBD2. The germline gives CDR1 DFQATT, CDR2 SNEGSKA (reference sequence). The CDR3 is 15 residues long. Losses at the gene ends were 2 bases for V and 7 bases for J; bases not matched to a gene: 7. The CDR3 here is CSARSPSGGGGELFF. CDR3 DNA sequence: TGCAGTGCTAGATCCCCTAGCGGGGGCGGCGGGGAGCTGTTTTTT.